Presented here are 25 T cell receptor beta chains from one specimen sequenced in a study of blood T cell repertoires in COVID-19. Generated by immunoSEQ multiplex PCR, the TCRdb table keeps only in-frame clones and is missing some. Among 170,000 or so clones, more than 85% were seen once, and the ten largest hold around 0.6%. The sample consisted of peripheral blood. These receptors came from a man aged 60-69 years with COVID-19, enrolled during active disease.

In DNA, the CDR3 is TGTGCCAGCAGCTCCGGGCAGCCCCAGCATTTT. It yields the protein CASSSGQPQHF. The rearrangement uses TRBV12-3 or TRBV12-4 and TRBJ1-5; D is uncertain. V lost 6 bases to trimming and J lost 7 bases, with 7 bases between them. The CDR3 length is 11 residues.

The DNA of the CDR3 is TGTGCCAGCAGCCCCCGGGGAGTAGCCGCGGCAGATACGCAGTATTTT. It codes for CASSPRGVAAADTQYF. The chain is built from TRBV11-3 and TRBJ2-3; TRBD2 might be the D (5 bases). The CDR3 is 16 amino acids. The V end lost 5 bases, the J end lost 4 bases, and 19 bases lay between the germline ends. The V gene's germline CDR1 is SGHNT and CDR2 YENEEA.

The rearrangement joins TRBV27 to TRBJ1-2; D is ambiguous. Trimming removed 5 bases at V and 7 bases at J, with 14 bases between. Germline V lookup: CDR1 MNHEY, CDR2 SMNVEV (reference sequence). This CDR3 comprises 13 residues. The CDR3: CASSGSLNTGYTF. CDR3 nucleotide sequence: TGTGCCAGCAGTGGCAGTCTCAATACTGGCTACACCTTC.

This chain uses TRBV19 with TRBJ1-3; D is undetermined. Germline V gene data show CDR1 as LNHDA and CDR2 as SQIVND (reference sequence). Trimming cost V 6 bases and J 0 bases, with 9 bases left between them. The CDR3 runs to 14 residues. The CDR3 DNA sequence: TGTGCCAGTAGAAGTCGGAGCTCTGGAAACACCATATATTTT. Amino acids: CASRSRSSGNTIYF.

The rearrangement links TRBV11-3 to TRBJ1-3; the match to TRBD1 covers 7 bases. This CDR3 comprises 17 residues. Germline assignment: CDR1 SGHNT and CDR2 YENEEA. The V and J ends lost 4 bases and 0 bases, in that order; junction bases with no gene match: 9. The CDR3 here is CASSSGTGASSGNTIYF. The CDR3 nucleotides are TGTGCCAGCAGCTCCGGAACAGGGGCTAGCTCTGGAAACACCATATATTTT.

The chain carries TRBV15 and TRBJ2-1; D might be TRBD2 (6 bases). CDR3 length: 13 amino acids. Per the germline V gene, CDR1 is LNHNV and CDR2 is YYDKDF (reference sequence). The ends were cut back, 4 bases at V and 8 bases at J, with 12 bases in the middle. The CDR3 loop is CATSTSTSYEQFF. In DNA form, the CDR3 reads TGTGCCACCAGCACTTCGACTAGTTATGAGCAGTTCTTC. The whole variable domain, filled in from reference TRBV15 and TRBJ2-1, reads DAMVIQNPRYQVTQFGKPVTLSCSQTLNHNVMYWYQQKSSQAPKLLFHYYDKDFNNEADTPDNFQSRRPNTSFCFLDIRSPGLGDTAMYLCATSTSTSYEQFFGPGTRLTVL.

The chain combines TRBV19 with TRBJ2-2; TRBD2 aligns across 13 bases. The CDR3 covers 15 residues. The germline V gene encodes CDR1 LNHDA and CDR2 SQIVND (reference sequence). After removal of 6 bases from V and 8 bases from J, the junction contained 6 bases not matched to a gene. The CDR3 DNA follows: TGTGCCAGTAGCCCTAGGACTAGCGGGAGTGGGGAGCTGTTTTTT. It specifies CASSPRTSGSGELFF.

The chain joins TRBV5-1 to TRBJ1-4, with 7 bases aligning to TRBD1. The V and J ends lost 4 bases and 5 bases, in that order; junction bases with no gene match: 8. Germline CDR1 SGHRS, CDR2 YFSETQ. CDR3 length: 15 residues. CDR3 DNA sequence: TGCGCCAGCAGCCCCGGACAGGATAAAAATGAAAAACTGTTTTTT. This encodes CASSPGQDKNEKLFF. The whole variable domain, filled in from reference TRBV5-1 and TRBJ1-4, reads KAGVTQTPRYLIKTRGQQVTLSCSPISGHRSVSWYQQTPGQGLQFLFEYFSETQRNKGNFPGRFSGRQFSNSRSEMNVSTLELGDSALYLCASSPGQDKNEKLFFGSGTQLSVL.

In this sample, this clone turned up a few times. The chain couples TRBV3-1 (or the pseudogene TRBV3-2) to TRBJ2-5; D may be TRBD1 (6 bases). This CDR3 is 16 amino acids long. Germline V CDR1 and CDR2: LGHDT, YNNKEL (reference sequence). Trimming took off 0 bases at V and 5 bases at J, with 16 bases between the two ends. The CDR3 spells CASSQEISARGETQYF. The CDR3 DNA is TGTGCCAGCAGCCAAGAAATTTCGGCTAGGGGGGAGACCCAGTACTTC.

This clone has just one count. The V gene is TRBV28, the J gene TRBJ2-1, with D perhaps matching TRBD2 (6 bases). V lost 3 bases, J lost 9 bases, and 12 bases lay in between. Per the germline V gene, CDR1 is MDHEN and CDR2 is SYDVKM. This CDR3 has 13 amino acids. The CDR3, as DNA: TGTGCCAGCAGTTTGTGGACTACGGGTGAGCAGTTCTTC. This gives the protein CASSLWTTGEQFF.

The chain carries TRBV15 and TRBJ2-7; TRBD2 matches at 8 bases. Germline CDR1 and CDR2: LNHNV and YYDKDF (reference sequence). The CDR3 runs to 16 residues. With 0 bases clipped from V and 5 bases from J, the junction kept 9 bases outside the gene matches. The CDR3 protein is CATSRDPGGSRNEQYF. The CDR3 DNA reads as TGTGCCACCAGCAGAGATCCGGGGGGGTCCCGCAACGAGCAGTACTTC.

This rearrangement joins TRBV7-2 to TRBJ1-1, with no clear D. Germline V CDR1 and CDR2: SGHTA, FQGNSA. The ends were cut back, 1 base at V and 0 bases at J, with 9 bases in the middle. The CDR3 totals 15 residues. The CDR3 sequence is CASSLVSQMNTEAFF. In DNA, the CDR3 is TGTGCCAGCAGCTTAGTTTCACAGATGAACACTGAAGCTTTCTTT.

This chain connects TRBV12-3 or TRBV12-4 to TRBJ1-4, with no clear D. The V end was cut by 6 bases, the J end by 6 bases, with 5 bases between. CDR3 length: 11 residues. The CDR3 reads CASSPDEKLFF. The CDR3 region has the DNA TGTGCCAGCAGCCCCGATGAAAAACTGTTTTTT.

This clone showed up just a few times. The V call is TRBV16, the J call TRBJ1-1, with 8 bases lining up with TRBD1. The CDR3 length is 16 residues. The V segment lost 0 bases and the J segment 4 bases; nucleotides outside the gene matches: 7. The germline CDR1 and CDR2 sequences are KGHSY and FQNENV. The CDR3, as DNA: TGTGCCAGCAGCCAATCGGGGGCAGGGGGCCGCACTGAAGCTTTCTTT. Its translation is CASSQSGAGGRTEAFF.

This chain's CDR3 is CASSLAGYGNQPQHF. Here the CDR3 DNA reads TGTGCCAGCAGCTTAGCCGGGTATGGCAATCAGCCCCAGCATTTT. The gene calls are TRBV7-2 and TRBJ1-5; no clear D. There are 15 residues in the CDR3. The V and J ends lost 0 bases and 2 bases respectively, with 8 bases between them. The V gene's germline CDR1 is SGHTA and CDR2 FQGNSA.

The genes are TRBV3-1 (or the pseudogene TRBV3-2) and TRBJ1-6, with 10 positions matching TRBD1. Per the germline V gene, CDR1 is LGHDT and CDR2 is YNNKEL (reference sequence). The CDR3 extends over 18 amino acids. V shed 4 bases, J shed 3 bases, and the junction held 9 bases outside the gene matches. This CDR3 reads CASSRARTGGFYNSPLHF. As DNA, the CDR3 is TGTGCCAGCAGCCGAGCTCGGACAGGGGGATTCTATAATTCACCCCTCCACTTT.

The chain is built from TRBV6-2 or TRBV6-3 and TRBJ2-5; TRBD2 matches 7 bases. Unmatched junction bases numbered 10, after V lost 6 bases and J lost 3 bases. Germline assignment: CDR1 MNHEY and CDR2 SVGEGT. The CDR3 totals 15 residues. The CDR3 protein is CASSRGGLAKETQYF. CDR3 DNA: TGTGCCAGCAGCCGCGGGGGACTGGCAAAAGAGACCCAGTACTTC.

To note about this clone: The junction does not match germline at one end; this may be a read error. The CDR3 loop reads CASSVAGTGATLEDFF. The CDR3 DNA reads TGTGCCAGCAGCGTCGCCGGGACAGGAGCCACTCTAGAAGATTTCTTT. V is TRBV7-9 and J is TRBJ1-1; 8 positions match TRBD1. This CDR3 is built from 16 residues. Germline V gene lookup returns CDR1 SEHNR and CDR2 FQNEAQ (reference sequence).

Here the CDR3 reads CASSLGSLNTYEQYF. The DNA of the CDR3 is TGTGCCAGCAGCTTGGGATCGTTAAACACCTACGAGCAGTACTTC. The chain recombines TRBV5-4 with TRBJ2-7; D is ambiguous. V lost 0 bases to trimming and J lost 2 bases, with 12 bases between them. Germline CDR1 and CDR2: SGHNT and YYREEE (reference sequence). The CDR3 spans 15 residues.

The rearrangement joins TRBV5-5 to TRBJ2-3, with 8 bases aligning to TRBD1. The CDR3 extends over 17 amino acids. V dropped 2 bases and J dropped 0; count of bases not matched to a gene: 8. Germline V CDR1 and CDR2: SGHKS, YYEKEE (reference sequence). The CDR3 sequence: CASSLRPGQASTDTQYF. CDR3 sequence (DNA): TGTGCCAGCAGCTTACGCCCGGGACAGGCGAGCACAGATACGCAGTATTTT.

This rearrangement joins TRBV7-2 to TRBJ1-5; D remains unclear. CDR3 size: 16 residues. Germline-derived CDR1 and CDR2 are SGHTA and FQGNSA. Trimming pared 2 bases from V and 0 bases from J, leaving 11 bases between. CDR3 bases: TGTGCCAGCAGCTTACATGCGGATTATAGCAATCAGCCCCAGCATTTT. Amino acids: CASSLHADYSNQPQHF. Together with reference TRBV7-2 and TRBJ1-5, the CDR3 gives the full variable domain: GAGVSQSPSNKVTEKGKDVELRCDPISGHTALYWYRQSLGQGLEFLIYFQGNSAPDKSGLPSDRFSAERTGGSVSTLTIQRTQQEDSAVYLCASSLHADYSNQPQHFGDGTRLSIL.

The chain carries TRBV30 and TRBJ2-5, with TRBD2 as a possible D gene (7 bases). CDR1 is GTSNPN and CDR2 is SVGIG in the germline V gene (reference sequence). V lost 3 bases, J lost 4 bases, and 15 bases lay in between. The CDR3 sequence is 14 residues long. CDR3 sequence: CAWSVGGGGETQYF. In DNA form, the CDR3 reads TGTGCCTGGAGCGTTGGAGGGGGGGGAGAGACCCAGTACTTC.

This chain's CDR3 is CASSSRAGFIEKLFF. CDR3 nucleotides: TGTGCCAGCAGTTCCCGAGCGGGCTTTATTGAAAAACTGTTTTTT. This rearrangement joins TRBV6-5 to TRBJ1-4; D unclear. Germline lookup yields CDR1 MNHEY and CDR2 SVGAGI. V was trimmed by 4 bases and J by 7 bases, leaving 16 bases between them. The CDR3 totals 15 residues.

The V call is TRBV19, the J call TRBJ2-5; 8 bases align to TRBD2. The junction had 17 bases not matched to a gene; V was cut back by 8 bases and J by 0 bases. Germline lookup yields CDR1 LNHDA and CDR2 SQIVND (reference sequence). The CDR3 is 18 residues long. The CDR3 coding sequence is TGTGCCAGTTCTCAAGAGGGCATGGCTAGCGGGTACCAAGAGACCCAGTACTTC. Protein: CASSQEGMASGYQETQYF.

CDR3 residues: CASSSRDRAEAFF. The CDR3 DNA follows: TGTGCCAGCAGTTCTCGGGACAGGGCTGAAGCTTTCTTT. The rearrangement joins TRBV6-5 to TRBJ1-1; 9 nucleotides line up with TRBD1. This CDR3 is 13 amino acids long. Germline values: CDR1 MNHEY, CDR2 SVGAGI. With 4 bases clipped from V and 6 bases from J, the junction kept 3 bases outside the gene matches.